Below, 22 T cell receptor beta chains from the same sample are listed, as sequenced in a study of blood T cell repertoires in COVID-19. TCRdb keeps only in-frame clones here, not all; method: immunoSEQ multiplex PCR. The repertoire holds roughly 58,000 clones, with roughly three quarters as singletons. Material for sequencing was peripheral blood. The receptors derive from a man over 45 with active or convalescent COVID-19.

In its sample, this clone was seen a few times. The genes are TRBV3-1 (or the pseudogene TRBV3-2) and TRBJ1-1, with TRBD1 identical over 9 bases. The J segment lost 4 bases and the V segment lost 4 bases, leaving 7 bases of the junction unmatched. The CDR3 runs 15 residues. Germline CDR1 is LGHDT and CDR2 is YNNKEL (reference sequence). The CDR3 region has the DNA TGTGCCAGCAGCCGGGTCGGACAGGGGAGCACTGAAGCTTTCTTT. Amino acids: CASSRVGQGSTEAFF.

The rearrangement uses TRBV5-5 and TRBJ2-7; TRBD1 aligns across 10 bases. The V gene end was trimmed by 4 bases and the J gene end by 6 bases; junction bases not matched to a gene: 19. The CDR3 sequence is 18 residues long. Germline CDR1 reads SGHKS; CDR2 reads YYEKEE (reference sequence). The CDR3 protein is CASSLRTTGTGAMGEQYF. The CDR3 DNA sequence: TGTGCCAGCAGCCTAAGGACAACCGGGACAGGGGCTATGGGCGAGCAGTACTTC.

The genes are TRBV7-2 and TRBJ1-6; D uncertain. The CDR3 sequence is 15 residues long. With 4 bases removed from V and 9 bases from J, the gap between germline ends came to 16 bases. The germline V gene has CDR1 SGHTA and CDR2 FQGNSA. The CDR3 DNA is TGTGCCAGCAGCTCCATCCGGGGTCAGAGTTCACCCCTCCACTTT. Protein: CASSSIRGQSSPLHF.

The rearrangement joins TRBV9 to TRBJ2-2; 10 bases are a match to TRBD2. Germline trimming cut 0 bases from V and 2 bases from J; bases unmatched to any gene: 7. Germline CDR1 and CDR2: SGDLS and YYNGEE. The CDR3 sequence is 18 residues long. The CDR3 DNA reads TGTGCCAGCAGCGTAGATCGACTAGCGGGCGCTAACACCGGGGAGCTGTTTTTT. It is translated as CASSVDRLAGANTGELFF.

CDR3 nucleotide sequence: TGTGCCAGCAGCTCGGGACTGGAAAATATTTACAATGAGCAGTTCTTC. Its protein is CASSSGLENIYNEQFF. The gene calls are TRBV7-3 and TRBJ2-1; D might be TRBD2 (6 bases). This CDR3 spans 16 amino acids. Trimming stripped 4 bases from V and 4 bases from J, with 17 bases between. CDR1 is SGHTA, CDR2 FQGTGA, per germline.

By share, this clone ranks as medium-sized. V usage is TRBV4-1 and J usage is TRBJ1-2; TRBD1 might be the D (6 bases). V lost 0 bases and J lost 4, with 12 bases in between. The germline V gene has CDR1 MGHRA and CDR2 YSYEKL. The CDR3 is made up of 15 amino acids. The DNA for the CDR3 is TGCGCCAGCAGCCAAGATAGAGGGACAACCTATGGCTACACCTTC. Translating gives CASSQDRGTTYGYTF.

The chain carries TRBV12-3 or TRBV12-4 and TRBJ1-2; D call uncertain. Trimming shortened V by 2 bases and J by 5 bases, and 6 bases separated the two germline ends. The CDR3 has 12 residues. The DNA for the CDR3 is TGTGCCAGCAGTTTACTATCATATGGCTACACCTTC. Amino acid sequence: CASSLLSYGYTF.

CDR3 sequence: CACQLLDTQYF. The CDR3 bases are TGTGCCTGCCAACTTTTAGATACGCAGTATTTT. V and J are TRBV30 and TRBJ2-3; D gene uncertain. In germline, CDR1 is GTSNPN, CDR2 SVGIG (reference sequence). V was shortened by 6 bases and J by 5 bases, with 9 bases between the two germline ends. The CDR3 has 11 amino acids.

This clone was observed a few times. The chain has TRBV15 and TRBJ2-5; D is uncertain. The CDR3 consists of 13 residues. The germline V and J ends were trimmed by 1 base and 5 bases, with 8 bases remaining between them. CDR1 LNHNV and CDR2 YYDKDF come from the germline V gene (reference sequence). The CDR3 region is CATSRGYGETQYF. The DNA of the CDR3 is TGTGCCACCAGCAGAGGATACGGGGAGACCCAGTACTTC.

J is TRBJ2-3 and V is TRBV5-1; perhaps TRBD1 as D (6 bases). The CDR3 runs 15 residues. Germline V gene lookup returns CDR1 SGHRS and CDR2 YFSETQ. The germline V and J ends were trimmed by 0 bases and 5 bases, with 13 bases remaining between them. CDR3 bases: TGCGCCAGCAGCTTGGTTAGTCCAGGGGAAGATACGCAGTATTTT. Its protein product is CASSLVSPGEDTQYF. The full variable domain, with the rest looked up from reference TRBV5-1 and TRBJ2-3, is KAGVTQTPRYLIKTRGQQVTLSCSPISGHRSVSWYQQTPGQGLQFLFEYFSETQRNKGNFPGRFSGRQFSNSRSEMNVSTLELGDSALYLCASSLVSPGEDTQYFGPGTRLTVL.

Only a few counts were recorded for this clone. The J gene is TRBJ2-3, the V gene TRBV10-2; TRBD2 matches at 13 bases. Germline-derived CDR1 and CDR2 are WSHSY and SAAADI. The CDR3 sequence is 15 residues long. J was trimmed by 5 bases and V by 8 bases; bases with no gene match: 7. The chain's CDR3 is CASRLAGGPGDTQYF. CDR3 bases: TGCGCCAGCCGACTAGCGGGGGGACCTGGAGATACGCAGTATTTT.

The gene calls are TRBV7-2 and TRBJ2-5, with D unclear. The length of the CDR3 is 13 residues. Trimming removed 2 bases from V and 13 bases from J, with 17 bases in between. The germline gives CDR1 SGHTA, CDR2 FQGNSA. This chain's CDR3 is CASSLSGLGLRYF. The CDR3 DNA reads as TGTGCCAGCAGCTTATCAGGTTTGGGTCTTCGGTACTTC.

The chain joins TRBV30 to TRBJ2-1; no clear D gene. V shed 3 bases and J shed 6 bases, with 12 bases lying between them. Germline V gene lookup returns CDR1 GTSNPN and CDR2 SVGIG (reference sequence). The CDR3 runs 13 residues. CDR3 DNA sequence: TGTGCCTGGAGAATCGGGTCAATCAATGAGCAGTTCTTC. Translating it yields CAWRIGSINEQFF.

CDR3: CASSLGSSSLAGDTQYF. CDR3 bases: TGCGCCAGCAGCTTGGGGAGCAGCTCCTTAGCGGGTGATACGCAGTATTTT. The J gene is TRBJ2-3, the V gene TRBV5-1, with TRBD2 matching over 7 bases. The CDR3 spans 17 residues. CDR1 is SGHRS, CDR2 YFSETQ, per germline. Germline trimming cut 0 bases from V and 6 bases from J; bases unmatched to any gene: 13.

This clone was counted many times. The CDR3: CASSQALNYEQYF. In DNA form, the CDR3 reads TGTGCCAGCAGCCAGGCTTTGAACTACGAGCAGTACTTC. The V gene is TRBV3-1 (or the pseudogene TRBV3-2), the J gene TRBJ2-7; the D is unclear. The V gene lost 3 bases and the J gene lost 3 bases, with 9 bases spanning the gap. Per germline, CDR1 LGHDT and CDR2 YNNKEL (reference sequence). CDR3 length: 13 residues.

J is TRBJ2-7 and V is TRBV5-5; 7 bases are a match to TRBD1. CDR1 is SGHKS and CDR2 is YYEKEE in the germline V gene (reference sequence). The CDR3 is 15 amino acids. Trimming cost V 0 bases and J 1 base; bases outside gene matches: 4. CDR3 residues: CASSLERGPSYEQYF. In nucleotides, the CDR3 is TGTGCCAGCAGCTTGGAAAGGGGGCCTTCCTACGAGCAGTACTTC.

Note on this clone: It may be a read error: a sequence one base away is much more abundant. The chain's CDR3 is CPRQGGEGGGAFF. CDR3 nucleotide sequence: TGTCCCCGCCAAGGGGGGGAGGGGGGGGGAGCTTTCTTT. The V gene is TRBV19, the J gene TRBJ1-1, with D tentatively TRBD1 (6 bases). Germline V lookup: CDR1 LNHDA, CDR2 SQIVND (reference sequence). The CDR3 sequence is 13 residues long.

This chain links TRBV5-1 with TRBJ2-2; 9 bases fit TRBD2. The ends lost 9 bases at V and 3 bases at J; junction bases unmatched: 6. Looked up from germline, CDR1 is SGHRS and CDR2 is YFSETQ. CDR3 length equals 14 residues. CDR3 loop: CATGGRADTGELFF. The CDR3 DNA follows: TGCGCCACCGGCGGGAGGGCCGACACCGGGGAGCTGTTTTTT. The whole variable domain, filled in from reference TRBV5-1 and TRBJ2-2, reads KAGVTQTPRYLIKTRGQQVTLSCSPISGHRSVSWYQQTPGQGLQFLFEYFSETQRNKGNFPGRFSGRQFSNSRSEMNVSTLELGDSALYLCATGGRADTGELFFGEGSRLTVL.

This sequence joins TRBV7-8 and TRBJ2-7; TRBD2 aligns across 10 bases. The V and J ends lost 2 bases and 7 bases, in that order; junction bases with no gene match: 17. The CDR3 runs 18 residues. Looked up from germline, CDR1 is SGHVS and CDR2 is FQNEAQ. The CDR3 nucleotides read TGTGCCAGCAGCTTACCCCTCCGACTAGCGGGCCGGACACAAGAGCAGTACTTC. It is translated as CASSLPLRLAGRTQEQYF. Supplemented by reference TRBV7-8 and TRBJ2-7, the full variable domain reads GAGVSQSPRYKVAKRGQDVALRCDPISGHVSLFWYQQALGQGPEFLTYFQNEAQLDKSGLPSDRFFAERPEGSVSTLKIQRTQQEDSAVYLCASSLPLRLAGRTQEQYFGPGTRLTVT.

This chain links TRBV7-9 with TRBJ1-4; D not resolved. The V gene lost 5 bases and the J gene lost 7 bases, with 11 bases spanning the gap. The V gene's germline CDR1 is SEHNR and CDR2 FQNEAQ (reference sequence). This CDR3 has 13 amino acids. The CDR3, as DNA: TGTGCCAGCAGCCCAAAGTCTAGTGAAAAACTGTTTTTT. It encodes CASSPKSSEKLFF.

In this sample, this clone turned up once. The chain carries TRBV21-1 and TRBJ2-3; the table calls TRBD2, which could not be checked here. TRBV21-1 represents a pseudogene. The CDR3 runs 15 residues. The CDR3 reads CASSKSAGGTDTQYF. The CDR3 bases are TGTGCCAGCAGCAAATCGGCGGGGGGCACAGATACGCAGTATTTT.

The rearrangement uses TRBV5-4 and TRBJ1-2; weak D call: TRBD1 (5 bases). The CDR3 has 12 residues. Trimming took 2 bases from V and 6 from J, leaving 8 bases between them. Germline V gene sequence: CDR1 SGHNT, CDR2 YYREEE (reference sequence). CDR3 DNA: TGTGCCAGCAGCTTCCCGGGGGATGGCTACACCTTC. It yields the protein CASSFPGDGYTF.